These T cell receptor beta chains were read from a single sample in a study of blood T cell repertoires in COVID-19. Using immunoSEQ multiplex PCR, the repertoire was profiled, and TCRdb retains in-frame clones only, with some absent. Altogether tens of thousands of clones are present, around 83% being singletons, with the ten largest covering 5.9%. The sample consisted of peripheral blood. These receptors were obtained from a human donor in a cohort sampled during active or convalescent COVID-19. CDR3s include the opening cysteine and the closing phenylalanine or tryptophan. Each record gives: CDR3 length, D gene, V gene, clone size, J gene, CDR3 protein, CDR3 DNA. The D gene is left open where the match is weak. Not every row has a clone size; where given, it reads once, few, many or a size class.

14,TRBD1,TRBV5-6,-,TRBJ1-3,CASSRTGFGNTIYF,TGTGCCAGCAGCCGGACAGGGTTTGGAAACACCATATATTTT
15,-,TRBV6-6,-,TRBJ1-2,CASSYVGATNYGYTF,TGTGCCAGCAGTTACGTGGGAGCGACTAACTATGGCTACACCTTC
13,-,TRBV6-5,-,TRBJ1-6,CASTQDRNSPLHF,TGTGCCAGCACCCAGGACAGAAATTCACCCCTCCACTTT
15,-,TRBV6-5,-,TRBJ1-3,CASSNPGGERNTIYF,TGTGCCAGCAGTAACCCCGGGGGTGAAAGGAACACCATATATTTT
14,-,TRBV7-9,-,TRBJ2-3,CASSFGGARVVQYF,TGTGCCAGCAGCTTCGGCGGGGCCCGGGTAGTTCAGTATTTT
13,-,TRBV4-2,-,TRBJ1-2,CASSQAGNYGYTF,TGTGCCAGCAGCCAAGCAGGAAACTATGGCTACACCTTC
13,-,TRBV6-5,-,TRBJ1-2,CASKTPMGGRYTF,TGTGCCAGCAAGACCCCAATGGGGGGTCGCTACACCTTC
17,TRBD1,TRBV15,-,TRBJ2-3,CATSREGGRQGGRAQYF,TGTGCCACCAGCAGAGAGGGTGGCCGGCAAGGGGGCCGAGCGCAGTATTTT
13,-,TRBV18,few,TRBJ1-2,CASSLTGFYGYTF,TGTGCCAGCTCCCTCACAGGGTTCTATGGCTACACCTTC
15,-,TRBV7-2,-,TRBJ2-3,CASSARGGGRDTQYF,TGTGCCAGCAGCGCCCGGGGAGGGGGAAGGGATACGCAGTATTTT
15,-,TRBV19,-,TRBJ2-2,CASIQGPSNTGELFF,TGTGCCAGTATCCAGGGGCCTTCGAACACCGGGGAGCTGTTTTTT
15,-,TRBV7-6,-,TRBJ1-3,CASSLGVVSGNTIYF,TGTGCCAGCAGCTTAGGCGTTGTCTCTGGAAACACCATATATTTT
16,-,TRBV7-2,-,TRBJ2-1,CASSPPGSQGYNEQFF,TGTGCCAGCAGCCCGCCAGGGTCACAGGGCTACAATGAGCAGTTCTTC
15,TRBD1,TRBV5-5,-,TRBJ1-1,CASSLVGTGDTEAFF,TGTGCCAGCAGCTTGGTAGGCACAGGGGACACTGAAGCTTTCTTT
13,-,TRBV19,-,TRBJ1-1,CATQDRADTEAFF,TGTGCCACCCAAGACAGAGCCGACACTGAAGCTTTCTTT
12,-,TRBV7-2,-,TRBJ2-3,CASSLSSDTQYF,TGTGCCAGCAGCTTATCTTCGGATACGCAGTATTTT
15,TRBD2,TRBV9,few,TRBJ2-7,CASSVEARGGSEQYF,TGTGCCAGCAGCGTAGAAGCCCGGGGGGGGTCCGAGCAGTACTTC
13,TRBD1,TRBV6-5,-,TRBJ1-1,CASSTPTGTEAFF,TGTGCCAGCAGTACACCGACAGGGACGGAAGCTTTCTTT
15,TRBD2,TRBV10-1,once,TRBJ2-3,CASSEVAGAPNTQYF,TGCGCCAGCAGTGAGGTAGCGGGGGCTCCAAATACGCAGTATTTT
12,-,TRBV24-1,-,TRBJ1-2,CATSDSNYGYTF,TGTGCCACCAGTGATTCGAACTATGGCTACACCTTC
15,-,TRBV7-2,-,TRBJ2-3,CASSLDSGPSEGQYF,TGTGCCAGCAGCTTAGACTCAGGGCCTTCGGAGGGGCAGTATTTT
16,TRBD1,TRBV6-2/TRBV6-3,once,TRBJ2-7,CASSYRSDRRFYEQYF,TGTGCCAGCAGTTACCGATCGGACAGGAGATTCTACGAGCAGTACTTC
14,TRBD1,TRBV5-1,-,TRBJ2-7,CASSRDSGSYEQYF,TGCGCCAGCAGCCGGGACAGCGGCTCCTACGAGCAGTACTTC
17,-,TRBV5-4,-,TRBJ2-3,CASSPGGLGVGTDTQYF,TGTGCCAGCAGCCCGGGCGGTCTAGGGGTTGGCACAGATACGCAGTATTTT
13,-,TRBV11-1,-,TRBJ2-7,CASSLPGSHEQYF,TGTGCCAGCAGCTTACCAGGGTCCCACGAGCAGTACTTC
13,-,TRBV5-4,-,TRBJ2-3,CASTEGATDTQYF,TGTGCCAGCACGGAGGGGGCTACAGATACGCAGTATTTT
13,-,TRBV5-4,-,TRBJ2-7,CASQKEGGYEQYF,TGTGCCAGCCAAAAAGAGGGGGGGTACGAGCAGTACTTC
16,-,TRBV14,few,TRBJ2-7,CASSQQLVLGPREQYF,TGTGCCAGCAGCCAACAACTTGTACTAGGCCCAAGGGAGCAGTACTTC
15,-,TRBV21-1,-,TRBJ1-2,CASSPRQGANYGYTF,TGTGCCAGCAGCCCGCGACAGGGGGCGAACTATGGCTACACCTTC
14,TRBD1,TRBV28,-,TRBJ1-3,CASSSGQPGNTIYF,TGTGCCAGCAGCTCGGGACAGCCTGGAAACACCATATATTTT
16,-,TRBV6-4,-,TRBJ2-3,CASSDVGAKSTDTQYF,TGTGCCAGCAGTGACGTGGGGGCGAAGAGCACAGATACGCAGTATTTT
15,-,TRBV10-3,-,TRBJ1-2,CAISVEGHPNYGYTF,TGTGCCATCAGTGTCGAGGGCCACCCCAACTATGGCTACACCTTC
14,TRBD2,TRBV29-1,-,TRBJ2-3,CSAGLAGGRDTQYF,TGCAGCGCGGGACTAGCGGGGGGCAGAGATACGCAGTATTTT
15,-,TRBV9,-,TRBJ2-7,CASSLMPGEAYEQYF,TGTGCCAGCAGCCTAATGCCGGGGGAGGCCTACGAGCAGTACTTC
16,TRBD2,TRBV20-1,-,TRBJ2-7,CSASDFEASGTYEQYF,TGCAGTGCTAGTGATTTCGAGGCTAGCGGGACCTACGAGCAGTACTTC